The clone carrying this TCR beta chain has more than one count but fewer than ten. This record comes from a study of beta chain features in type 1 diabetes. Unmatched junction bases numbered 6, after V lost 7 bases and J lost 1 base. The CDR3 contains 14 residues. CDR1 is SEHNR and CDR2 is FQNEAQ in the germline V gene (reference sequence). The sequenced template was cDNA made from the entire isolated RNA. Sequencing was performed with immunoSEQ multiplex PCR; in TCRdb, only in-frame clones are kept and a portion is missing. The table has a few hundred thousand clones, about 14% seen once; the top ten hold approximately 0.02%.

The sample comprised naive CD4+ T cells from blood. The gene calls are TRBV7-9 and TRBJ1-1; 7 nucleotides agree with TRBD1. The clonotype was recovered from a woman aged 18-30 years in good health. The CDR3 nucleotides are TGTGCCAGCATCAGGGACAGACCGAACACTGAAGCTTTCTTT. This codes for CASIRDRPNTEAFF.